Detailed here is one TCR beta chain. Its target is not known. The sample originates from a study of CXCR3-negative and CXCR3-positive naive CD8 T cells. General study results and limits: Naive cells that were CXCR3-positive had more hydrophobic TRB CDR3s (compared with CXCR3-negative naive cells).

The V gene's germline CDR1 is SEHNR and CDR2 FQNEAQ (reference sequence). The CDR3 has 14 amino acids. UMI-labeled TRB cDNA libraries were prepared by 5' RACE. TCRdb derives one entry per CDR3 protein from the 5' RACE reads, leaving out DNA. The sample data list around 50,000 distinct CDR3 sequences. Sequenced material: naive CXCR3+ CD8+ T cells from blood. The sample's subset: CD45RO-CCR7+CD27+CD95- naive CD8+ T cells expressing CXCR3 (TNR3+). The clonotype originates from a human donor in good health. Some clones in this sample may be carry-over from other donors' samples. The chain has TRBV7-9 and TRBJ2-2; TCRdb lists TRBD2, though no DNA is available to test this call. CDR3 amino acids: CASSPYSRAGELFF.